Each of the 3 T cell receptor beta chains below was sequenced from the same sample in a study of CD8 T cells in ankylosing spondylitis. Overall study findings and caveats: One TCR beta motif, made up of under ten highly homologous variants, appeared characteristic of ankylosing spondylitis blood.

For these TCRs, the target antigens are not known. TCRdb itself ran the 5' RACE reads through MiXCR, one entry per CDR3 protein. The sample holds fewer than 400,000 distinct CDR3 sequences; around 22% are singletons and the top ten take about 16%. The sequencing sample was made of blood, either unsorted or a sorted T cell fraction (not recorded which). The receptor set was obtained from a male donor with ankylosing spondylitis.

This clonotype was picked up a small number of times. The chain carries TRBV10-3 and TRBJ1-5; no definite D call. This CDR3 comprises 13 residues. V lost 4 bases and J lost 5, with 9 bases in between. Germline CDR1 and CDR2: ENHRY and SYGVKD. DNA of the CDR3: TGTGCCATCAGTGGGCCAGGAGATCAGCCCCAGCATTTT. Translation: CAISGPGDQPQHF.

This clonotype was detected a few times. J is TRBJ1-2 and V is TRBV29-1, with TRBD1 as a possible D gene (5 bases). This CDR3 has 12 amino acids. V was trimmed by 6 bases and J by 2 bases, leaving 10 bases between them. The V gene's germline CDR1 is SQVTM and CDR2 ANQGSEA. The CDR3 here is CSVWGDNYGYTF. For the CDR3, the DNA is TGCAGCGTGTGGGGGGACAACTATGGCTACACCTTC.

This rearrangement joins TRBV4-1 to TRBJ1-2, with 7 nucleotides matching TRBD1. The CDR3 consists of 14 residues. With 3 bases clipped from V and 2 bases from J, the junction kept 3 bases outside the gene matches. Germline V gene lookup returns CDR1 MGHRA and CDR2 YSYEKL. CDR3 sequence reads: CASSHTGANYGYTF. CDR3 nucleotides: TGCGCCAGCAGCCATACAGGGGCAAACTATGGCTACACCTTC.